This T cell receptor beta chain appears in the sequencing data of a study of OX40 agonist ivuxolimab in advanced cancers. Study-level information: Each patient was given ivuxolimab into a vein every 2 weeks, at 0.01 to 10 mg/kg. Partial responses occurred in Three dose-escalation patients, one with hepatocellular carcinoma and two with cutaneous melanoma.

Trimming removed 4 bases from V and 4 bases from J, with 16 bases in between. The length of the CDR3 is 16 residues. Per the germline V gene, CDR1 is LNHNV and CDR2 is YYDKDF (reference sequence). Some clones are missing from TCRdb's copy, which holds only in-frame ones; the method was immunoSEQ multiplex PCR. The repertoire holds about 22,000 clones, about 79% seen once, with about 35% in the top ten. The receptor's source is an adult with an advanced solid tumor such as melanoma, head and neck, liver or kidney cancer. The source material was CD4+ or CD8+ T cells sorted from blood, sampled in a trial of the OX40 agonist ivuxolimab. This rearrangement joins TRBV15 to TRBJ2-2; D is undetermined. The CDR3 reads CATSILSRSGTGELFF. In DNA, the CDR3 is TGTGCCACCAGCATCCTCAGCCGGAGTGGCACCGGGGAGCTGTTTTTT. Complete variable domain (other parts from reference TRBV15 and TRBJ2-2): DAMVIQNPRYQVTQFGKPVTLSCSQTLNHNVMYWYQQKSSQAPKLLFHYYDKDFNNEADTPDNFQSRRPNTSFCFLDIRSPGLGDTAMYLCATSILSRSGTGELFFGEGSRLTVL.